Below, 29 T cell receptor beta chains from the same sample are listed, as sequenced in a study of cytomegalovirus exposure and HLA in healthy donors. It was with 60 Vbeta and 13 Jbeta primers that the PCR ran. The protocol was immunoSEQ multiplex PCR, while the TCRdb copy is restricted to in-frame clones and leaves out a portion. The profile shows about 210,000 clones, about 79% of them singletons. Sample: PBMCs. The receptors were gathered from a male donor in good health and CMV-seronegative.

The rearrangement joins TRBV28 to TRBJ1-2; TRBD1 matches at 10 bases. The CDR3 runs 15 residues. The germline CDR1 and CDR2 sequences are MDHEN and SYDVKM. The ends lost 6 bases at V and 4 bases at J; junction bases unmatched: 8. CDR3 nucleotide sequence: TGTGCCAGCAGCGAGACAGGGGGCGCAACCTATGGCTACACCTTC. Translated: CASSETGGATYGYTF.

The CDR3 sequence: CASSGGRDSSYEQYF. CDR3 bases: TGTGCCAGCAGTGGAGGCCGGGACAGCTCCTACGAGCAGTACTTC. J is TRBJ2-7 and V is TRBV27; 7 nucleotides line up with TRBD1. Trimming took 5 bases from V and 0 from J; bases not matched to a gene: 7. The CDR3 covers 15 residues. CDR1 and CDR2 (germline): MNHEY, SMNVEV (reference sequence).

The chain employs TRBV5-4 and TRBJ1-4; TRBD1 matches 11 bases. The CDR3 has 17 amino acids. Germline loops: CDR1 SGHNT, CDR2 YYREEE (reference sequence). V lost 4 bases to trimming and J lost 2 bases; unmatched junction nucleotides: 7. CDR3 DNA sequence: TGTGCCAGCAGCCCCCGGACAGGGGGCGCGACTAATGAAAAACTGTTTTTT. Its protein is CASSPRTGGATNEKLFF.

This clone was seen only a few times. V is TRBV6-6 and J is TRBJ1-5; D is perhaps TRBD1 (6 bases). The germline V gene encodes CDR1 MNHNY and CDR2 SVGAGI (reference sequence). The ends were cut back, 6 bases at V and 3 bases at J, with 12 bases in the middle. This CDR3 has 14 residues. CDR3 residues: CASRPQGYNQPQHF. CDR3 sequence (DNA): TGTGCCAGCAGGCCACAGGGATACAATCAGCCCCAGCATTTT.

This rearrangement joins TRBV7-3 to TRBJ2-7, with TRBD1 identical over 7 bases. The germline CDR1 and CDR2 sequences are SGHTA and FQGTGA. V was pared by 2 bases and J by 0 bases, with 4 bases of the junction left unmatched. The length of the CDR3 is 15 residues. CDR3 loop: CASSLGQVSSYEQYF. The CDR3 DNA reads as TGTGCCAGCAGCTTAGGACAGGTGAGCTCCTACGAGCAGTACTTC.

The V gene is TRBV7-9, the J gene TRBJ1-5, with a tentative D call TRBD1 (6 bases). Germline CDR1 is SEHNR and CDR2 is FQNEAQ (reference sequence). This CDR3 region has 16 residues. V lost 3 bases and J lost 5, with 17 bases in between. The CDR3 nucleotides read TGTGCCAGCAGCTTTTTTGGGGACGGGGGGCATCAGCCCCAGCATTTT. This sequence encodes CASSFFGDGGHQPQHF.

This chain connects TRBV30 to TRBJ2-3; 9 bases fit TRBD1. V was clipped by 4 bases and J by 2 bases; unmatched bases: 4. CDR3 length: 14 residues. The germline CDR1 and CDR2 sequences are GTSNPN and SVGIG (reference sequence). The CDR3 protein is CAWKAQGATDTQYF. DNA for the CDR3: TGTGCCTGGAAAGCACAGGGGGCCACAGATACGCAGTATTTT. The variable domain in full, completed from reference TRBV30 and TRBJ2-3, reads SQTIHQWPATLVQPVGSPLSLECTVEGTSNPNLYWYRQAAGRGLQLLFYSVGIGQISSEVPQNLSASRPQDRQFILSSKKLLLSDSGFYLCAWKAQGATDTQYFGPGTRLTVL.

V is TRBV2 and J is TRBJ2-7; tentative D call: TRBD1 (6 bases). This CDR3 has 12 amino acids. The germline gives CDR1 SNHLY, CDR2 FYNNEI. V gave up 8 bases and J gave up 4 bases, with 12 bases separating them. The CDR3 protein is CASQGFPYEQYF. The CDR3 DNA is TGTGCCAGCCAGGGGTTTCCGTACGAGCAGTACTTC.

The chain has TRBV9 and TRBJ2-5; 9 bases line up with TRBD2. The CDR3 runs to 19 residues. With V trimmed by 0 bases and J by 5 bases, 17 bases remained unmatched. Per germline, CDR1 SGDLS and CDR2 YYNGEE. The CDR3 coding sequence is TGTGCCAGCAGCGTAGATGGGACTAGCCCATTGGTTTCTGGCGAGACCCAGTACTTC. Residues: CASSVDGTSPLVSGETQYF. The full variable domain, its missing parts supplied by reference TRBV9 and TRBJ2-5, is DSGVTQTPKHLITATGQRVTLRCSPRSGDLSVYWYQQSLDQGLQFLIQYYNGEERAKGNILERFSAQQFPDLHSELNLSSLELGDSALYFCASSVDGTSPLVSGETQYFGPGTRLLVL.

The V call is TRBV7-2, the J call TRBJ2-7, with 7 bases lining up with TRBD1. CDR3 size: 13 residues. Germline loops: CDR1 SGHTA, CDR2 FQGNSA. V shed 4 bases, J shed 1 base, and the junction held 1 base outside the gene matches. CDR3 nucleotide sequence: TGTGCCAGCAGCTGGACAGGTTCCTACGAGCAGTACTTC. It encodes CASSWTGSYEQYF.

The chain couples TRBV7-2 to TRBJ1-2, with a possible D match to TRBD1 (6 bases). Looked up from germline, CDR1 is SGHTA and CDR2 is FQGNSA. V was shortened by 1 base and J by 4 bases, with 13 bases between the two germline ends. This CDR3 region has 15 residues. The chain's CDR3 is CASSLVQGVGYGYTF. In DNA form, the CDR3 reads TGTGCCAGCAGCTTAGTACAGGGAGTCGGCTATGGCTACACCTTC.

The chain carries TRBV7-3 and TRBJ2-1; 9 nucleotides line up with TRBD2. The junction had 3 bases not matched to a gene; V was cut back by 3 bases and J by 3 bases. The CDR3 runs to 15 residues. CDR1 is SGHTA, CDR2 FQGTGA, per germline. The CDR3 spells CASSFLAGVYNEQFF. The DNA of the CDR3 is TGTGCCAGCAGCTTTTTAGCGGGAGTCTACAATGAGCAGTTCTTC.

Only one count was recorded for this clone. The rearrangement uses TRBV30 and TRBJ2-1; TRBD1 agrees at 7 bases. With V trimmed by 2 bases and J by 9 bases, 4 bases remained unmatched. Germline lookup yields CDR1 GTSNPN and CDR2 SVGIG (reference sequence). The CDR3 length is 12 residues. CDR3 protein: CAWSRQGREQFF. In DNA form, the CDR3 reads TGTGCCTGGAGTAGACAGGGACGTGAGCAGTTCTTC.

This chain uses TRBV29-1 with TRBJ2-5, with no clear D. With the DNA end fitting TRBJ2-7 better, the J assignment may be wrong. Germline CDR1 and CDR2: SQVTM and ANQGSEA. The CDR3 consists of 13 residues. The CDR3 sequence is CSVQTTSSYEQYF. The DNA for the CDR3 is TGCAGCGTCCAGACAACGAGCTCCTACGAGCAGTACTTC.

V is TRBV6-5 and J is TRBJ1-1; D is undetermined. V lost 0 bases and J 7 bases, leaving 12 bases between the germline ends. The CDR3 consists of 14 residues. CDR1 and CDR2 from the germline V gene are MNHEY and SVGAGI. The CDR3 DNA follows: TGTGCCAGCAGTTACTCGATTGCGGGGTATGAAGCTTTCTTT. Protein: CASSYSIAGYEAFF.

Concerning this clone: One junction end disagrees with the germline gene, perhaps due to a read error. The chain has TRBV29-1 and TRBJ1-1, with D perhaps TRBD1 (6 bases). The CDR3 has 11 residues. CDR1 and CDR2 from the germline V gene are SQVTM and ANQGSEA. The DNA of the CDR3 is TGCAGCGCTGAACACAGGGTTGGAGCTTTCTTT. As protein: CSAEHRVGAFF.

This clone came up once. The genes are TRBV5-1 and TRBJ1-1, with 8 bases fitting TRBD1. Germline V gene lookup returns CDR1 SGHRS and CDR2 YFSETQ. Germline trimming cut 3 bases from V and 1 base from J; bases unmatched to any gene: 2. CDR3 length: 14 amino acids. Here the CDR3 reads CASSSGTGNTEAFF. CDR3 DNA sequence: TGCGCCAGCAGCTCCGGGACAGGGAACACTGAAGCTTTCTTT.

With respect to this clone: The junction departs from the called germline gene at one end, perhaps through a read error. The chain couples TRBV29-1 to TRBJ2-7, with 8 bases fitting TRBD1. From germline, CDR1 is SQVTM and CDR2 ANQGSEA. This CDR3 contains 13 residues. CDR3 coding DNA: TGCAGCGTCGAACTGGGACAGGCCTATGAGCAGTACTTC. It yields the protein CSVELGQAYEQYF.

This clone was found once. The chain uses TRBV10-3 and TRBJ1-1; 8 nucleotides agree with TRBD1. This CDR3 region has 14 residues. The trim removed 10 bases at V and 1 base at J, leaving 8 bases unmatched. From germline, CDR1 is ENHRY and CDR2 SYGVKD. CDR3 region: CASGTGHANTEAFF. CDR3 nucleotide sequence: TGTGCCAGCGGGACAGGCCATGCGAACACTGAAGCTTTCTTT.

This clone was found a few times. This chain joins TRBV9 and TRBJ2-5, with 7 positions matching TRBD1. Judging by the DNA end, TRBJ2-7 fits better; the J call may be wrong. The CDR3 loop spans 14 amino acids. Germline values: CDR1 SGDLS, CDR2 YYNGEE. The CDR3 coding sequence is TGTGCCAGCAGCGAGAGGGACAGCCTTTACGAGCAGTACTTC. This encodes CASSERDSLYEQYF.

This chain links TRBV29-1 with TRBJ2-7; D perhaps matches TRBD2 (6 bases). The CDR3 covers 14 residues. The V end lost 1 base, the J end lost 6 bases, and 16 bases lay between the germline ends. Germline CDR1 reads SQVTM; CDR2 reads ANQGSEA. This CDR3 reads CSVEGTNTETEQYF. The CDR3 DNA sequence: TGCAGCGTTGAAGGGACTAACACGGAGACCGAGCAGTACTTC.

The chain links TRBV27 to TRBJ1-4; D is ambiguous. Germline V gives CDR1 MNHEY, CDR2 SMNVEV (reference sequence). Trimming pared 7 bases from V and 3 bases from J, leaving 12 bases between. The length of the CDR3 is 14 residues. The CDR3 here is CASTLSDPNEKLFF. In nucleotides, the CDR3 is TGTGCCAGCACCCTCAGCGATCCTAATGAAAAACTGTTTTTT.

This sequence joins TRBV27 and TRBJ1-1; D gene uncertain. The CDR3 sequence is 12 residues long. Trimming left V 3 bases short and J 5 bases short, with 7 bases between. Germline loops: CDR1 MNHEY, CDR2 SMNVEV (reference sequence). The CDR3 nucleotides are TGTGCCAGCAGTTTGATCGGGACTGAAGCTTTCTTT. It specifies CASSLIGTEAFF.

The chain joins TRBV9 to TRBJ2-3, with 12 positions matching TRBD2. With 0 bases clipped from V and 5 bases from J, the junction kept 13 bases outside the gene matches. CDR1 SGDLS and CDR2 YYNGEE come from the germline V gene. The CDR3 totals 19 residues. CDR3 nucleotides: TGTGCCAGCAGCGTAGCTCCCCCTCCGCTAGCGGGGGGGGGAGATACGCAGTATTTT. It specifies CASSVAPPPLAGGGDTQYF.

The V gene is TRBV7-8, the J gene TRBJ2-1; 8 nucleotides align to TRBD2. Germline V gene data show CDR1 as SGHVS and CDR2 as FQNEAQ. V was pared by 5 bases and J by 0 bases, with 12 bases of the junction left unmatched. The CDR3 has 18 residues. The CDR3 DNA is TGTGCCAGCAGCCACCCTACTAGCGGCATGAGCTCCTACAATGAGCAGTTCTTC. This encodes CASSHPTSGMSSYNEQFF.

Of note for this clone: In the same sample, other DNA sequences code for this CDR3. This rearrangement joins TRBV4-3 to TRBJ1-1; D remains unclear. Germline V gives CDR1 LGHNA, CDR2 YSLEER. V was pared by 0 bases and J by 0 bases, with 8 bases between. The CDR3 length is 15 residues. The DNA of the CDR3 is TGCGCCAGCAGCCAAGATCGGGGATTGAACACTGAAGCTTTCTTT. This gives the protein CASSQDRGLNTEAFF.

The chain couples TRBV6-6 to TRBJ2-7, with 10 bases that match TRBD1. The CDR3 is 15 amino acids. From germline, CDR1 is MNHNY and CDR2 SVGAGI (reference sequence). V lost 4 bases to trimming and J lost 3 bases; unmatched junction nucleotides: 6. Here the CDR3 reads CASSLRQGANYEQYF. In DNA form, the CDR3 reads TGTGCCAGCAGTTTGAGACAGGGGGCCAACTACGAGCAGTACTTC.

CDR3 protein: CASRRGWGGYTF. CDR3 sequence (DNA): TGTGCCAGCAGGCGGGGGTGGGGTGGCTACACCTTC. The rearrangement uses TRBV2 and TRBJ1-2; tentatively, D is TRBD1 (5 bases). CDR3 size: 12 residues. The germline V gene encodes CDR1 SNHLY and CDR2 FYNNEI. V dropped 6 bases and J dropped 7 bases, with 12 bases sitting between them.

The CDR3 spells CASSAETGTSNTF. CDR3 nucleotide sequence: TGTGCCAGCAGTGCTGAGACAGGGACATCGAACACCTTC. The chain uses TRBV6-5 and TRBJ1-2; 7 nucleotides align to TRBD1. The V segment lost 5 bases and the J segment 12 bases; nucleotides outside the gene matches: 12. Per germline, CDR1 MNHEY and CDR2 SVGAGI. The CDR3 is made up of 13 amino acids.